Shown below are 31 T cell receptor beta chains from a single sample sequenced in a study of blood T cell repertoires in COVID-19. Repertoires were generated with immunoSEQ multiplex PCR, while TCRdb's copy carries only in-frame clones and drops some. The repertoire includes tens of thousands of clones, roughly 88% of them detected once, and approximately 0.57% sits in the top ten. Material: peripheral blood. Receptors originate from a man aged 50-60 years with COVID-19, enrolled during active disease.

V gene TRBV21-1 combines with J gene TRBJ1-3. TRBV21-1 is listed as a pseudogene. CDR3 length: 18 residues. DNA for the CDR3: TGTGCCAGCAGCAAAGCTTCGAGGGTCCCACACTCTGGAAACACCATATATTTT. This translates into CASSKASRVPHSGNTIYF.

This clone was detected only a few times. The genes are TRBV7-3 and TRBJ2-7; 7 nucleotides agree with TRBD2. V trimming: 1 base; J trimming: 6 bases; junction bases outside the gene matches: 6. CDR3 length: 14 residues. Germline values: CDR1 SGHTA, CDR2 FQGTGA. CDR3 residues: CASSLNWASGEQYF. CDR3 nucleotides: TGTGCCAGCAGCTTAAACTGGGCTAGCGGCGAGCAGTACTTC.

The gene calls are TRBV6-6 and TRBJ2-2, with 7 nucleotides matching TRBD2. The V segment lost 7 bases and the J segment 1 base; nucleotides outside the gene matches: 6. Germline lookup yields CDR1 MNHNY and CDR2 SVGAGI (reference sequence). This CDR3 comprises 15 residues. CDR3 coding DNA: TGTGCCAGCAAACGTAAGCGGGAGAACACCGGGGAGCTGTTTTTT. Protein product: CASKRKRENTGELFF.

The rearrangement links TRBV7-2 to TRBJ2-3; 11 positions match TRBD1. The length of the CDR3 is 15 residues. Germline loops: CDR1 SGHTA, CDR2 FQGNSA. J was trimmed by 4 bases and V by 4 bases; bases with no gene match: 4. Here the CDR3 DNA reads TGTGCCAGCAGCTCCTGGACAGGGGGCCCAGATACGCAGTATTTT. This sequence encodes CASSSWTGGPDTQYF.

V gene TRBV7-9 combines with J gene TRBJ1-2, with D perhaps matching TRBD1 (5 bases). Germline CDR1 is SEHNR and CDR2 is FQNEAQ (reference sequence). Trimming pared 1 base from V and 4 bases from J, leaving 19 bases between. CDR3 size: 17 residues. The CDR3 coding sequence is TGTGCCAGCAGCTTAGAGCGGGGGGGTAGACCCATCTATGGCTACACCTTC. Its protein is CASSLERGGRPIYGYTF.

This clone was recorded only once. CDR3 amino acids: CASRVGDNTGELFF. The CDR3 DNA sequence: TGTGCCAGCAGGGTTGGAGACAACACCGGGGAGCTGTTTTTT. This sequence joins TRBV2 and TRBJ2-2; D unresolved. Between the trimmed V and J ends, which lost 6 bases and 2 bases, there was a span of 10 bases. In germline, CDR1 is SNHLY, CDR2 FYNNEI. This CDR3 region has 14 residues.

The chain links TRBV6-2 or TRBV6-3 to TRBJ2-7; TRBD1 might be the D (5 bases). V lost 4 bases and J 2 bases, leaving 6 bases between the germline ends. From germline, CDR1 is MNHEY and CDR2 SVGEGT. The CDR3 loop spans 12 amino acids. CDR3 amino acids: CASSLQAYEQYF. CDR3 coding DNA: TGTGCCAGCAGTTTACAGGCCTACGAGCAGTACTTC.

The V call is TRBV27, the J call TRBJ1-5, with D unresolved. CDR3 length equals 15 residues. Trimming cost V 0 bases and J 6 bases, with 12 bases left between them. CDR1 and CDR2 (germline): MNHEY, SMNVEV (reference sequence). Here the CDR3 reads CASSLSIGFGQPQHF. In DNA form, the CDR3 reads TGTGCCAGCAGTTTATCAATCGGGTTTGGTCAGCCCCAGCATTTT.

V usage is TRBV6-1 and J usage is TRBJ2-7; 11 bases fit TRBD2. The CDR3 length is 18 residues. The germline V gene has CDR1 MNHNS and CDR2 SASEGT. The ends lost 4 bases at V and 0 bases at J; junction bases unmatched: 11. CDR3 in amino acids: CASSAPRASGRSSYEQYF. The CDR3 coding sequence is TGTGCCAGCAGTGCCCCCCGGGCTAGCGGGAGGAGCTCCTACGAGCAGTACTTC.

J is TRBJ1-2 and V is TRBV10-3; 7 bases map to TRBD1. Germline loops: CDR1 ENHRY, CDR2 SYGVKD. The CDR3 sequence is 14 residues long. Trimming cost V 6 bases and J 3 bases; bases outside gene matches: 7. The CDR3 is CAIRTGRKDYGYTF. The CDR3 bases are TGTGCCATCAGGACAGGGAGGAAGGACTATGGCTACACCTTC.

The V call is TRBV5-1, the J call TRBJ1-2; D not resolved. The CDR3 is made up of 13 amino acids. Between the trimmed V and J ends, which lost 1 base and 7 bases, there was a span of 11 bases. The germline CDR1 and CDR2 sequences are SGHRS and YFSETQ. CDR3 amino acids: CASSLTSGSGYTF. CDR3 in DNA: TGCGCCAGCAGCTTGACCTCCGGGTCTGGCTACACCTTC.

V is TRBV4-1 and J is TRBJ1-1; TRBD1 agrees at 9 bases. V lost 0 bases and J lost 11; bases outside the gene matches: 10. CDR3 size: 15 residues. In germline, CDR1 is MGHRA, CDR2 YSYEKL. The CDR3 spells CASSQDARQGGEAFF. The CDR3 DNA follows: TGCGCCAGCAGCCAAGATGCAAGACAGGGGGGTGAGGCTTTCTTT.

The V gene is TRBV27, the J gene TRBJ2-7; 11 nucleotides align to TRBD2. The CDR3 covers 16 residues. Trimming removed 5 bases from V and 0 bases from J; junction bases left unmatched: 6. Germline V CDR1 and CDR2: MNHEY, SMNVEV (reference sequence). As DNA, the CDR3 is TGTGCCAGCAGTAAACTTCTAGCGGGGGGCTCCTACGAGCAGTACTTC. Amino acids: CASSKLLAGGSYEQYF.

The genes are TRBV6-5 and TRBJ2-6, with D perhaps TRBD1 (6 bases). The CDR3 is made up of 16 amino acids. Germline loops: CDR1 MNHEY, CDR2 SVGAGI. V dropped 0 bases and J dropped 4 bases, with 10 bases sitting between them. The CDR3 is CASSYSRGNGANVLTF. Here the CDR3 DNA reads TGTGCCAGCAGTTACTCGAGGGGGAACGGGGCCAACGTCCTGACTTTC.

This chain connects TRBV3-1 (or the pseudogene TRBV3-2) to TRBJ1-4, with 7 bases that match TRBD1. J lost 8 bases, V lost 0 bases, and 9 bases had no gene match. The CDR3 length is 16 residues. Germline loops: CDR1 LGHDT, CDR2 YNNKEL (reference sequence). DNA of the CDR3: TGTGCCAGCAGCCAAGAGTGGACAGGAGTAAGGGAAAAACTGTTTTTT. Translated: CASSQEWTGVREKLFF.

There are a few counts of this clone. The rearrangement links TRBV4-1 to TRBJ2-2, with TRBD2 identical over 8 bases. This CDR3 has 15 residues. V was clipped by 4 bases and J by 0 bases; unmatched bases: 1. In germline, CDR1 is MGHRA, CDR2 YSYEKL. In DNA, the CDR3 is TGCGCCAGCAGCCTTAGCGGGACGAACACCGGGGAGCTGTTTTTT. Translation gives CASSLSGTNTGELFF.

The chain joins TRBV3-1 (or the pseudogene TRBV3-2) to TRBJ2-2; 15 positions agree with TRBD2. The germline V gene encodes CDR1 LGHDT and CDR2 YNNKEL (reference sequence). Unmatched junction bases numbered 12, after V lost 6 bases and J lost 1 base. The CDR3 spans 20 residues. The CDR3 bases are TGTGCCAGCAGACCAACTAGGGGACTAGCGGGAGGCCGGAACACCGGGGAGCTGTTTTTT. Its translation is CASRPTRGLAGGRNTGELFF.

J is TRBJ2-1 and V is TRBV9, with 10 nucleotides matching TRBD2. This CDR3 is built from 15 residues. V was pared by 3 bases and J by 2 bases, with 2 bases of the junction left unmatched. Germline CDR1 SGDLS, CDR2 YYNGEE. Here the CDR3 DNA reads TGTGCCAGCAGCGAGCGGGAGGGGACCTACAATGAGCAGTTCTTC. Amino acids: CASSEREGTYNEQFF.

The chain has TRBV4-1 and TRBJ2-1; D may be TRBD1 (5 bases). V was clipped by 1 base and J by 7 bases, with 17 bases between them. Looked up from germline, CDR1 is MGHRA and CDR2 is YSYEKL. The length of the CDR3 is 16 residues. DNA for the CDR3: TGCGCCAGCAGCCAAGTAATATTTGGCAGGGCAAATGAGCAGTTCTTC. As protein: CASSQVIFGRANEQFF.

The chain employs TRBV19 and TRBJ1-1; D perhaps matches TRBD1 (5 bases). Per the germline V gene, CDR1 is LNHDA and CDR2 is SQIVND (reference sequence). The V and J ends lost 6 bases and 7 bases respectively, with 9 bases between them. CDR3 length: 11 amino acids. CDR3 nucleotides: TGTGCCAGTAGGGCAGACAGTGAAGCTTTCTTT. Its protein product is CASRADSEAFF.

The sample holds a few counts of this clone. This chain connects TRBV19 to TRBJ1-4; a possible D gene is TRBD1 (5 bases). CDR3 size: 13 residues. Per the germline V gene, CDR1 is LNHDA and CDR2 is SQIVND (reference sequence). V was pared by 6 bases and J by 5 bases, with 10 bases between. CDR3 sequence: CASSWGGNEKLFF. CDR3 nucleotides: TGTGCCAGTAGCTGGGGGGGGAATGAAAAACTGTTTTTT.

V gene TRBV14 combines with J gene TRBJ1-2; tentatively, D is TRBD1 (5 bases). The V end lost 3 bases, the J end lost 10 bases, and 12 bases lay between the germline ends. The CDR3 is 12 amino acids. The germline V gene encodes CDR1 SGHDN and CDR2 FVKESK. CDR3 coding DNA: TGTGCCAGCAGCCATGGAGACAGCGACTACACCTTC. This sequence encodes CASSHGDSDYTF. Based on the CDR3 plus reference TRBV14 and TRBJ1-2, the full variable domain is EAGVTQFPSHSVIEKGQTVTLRCDPISGHDNLYWYRRVMGKEIKFLLHFVKESKQDESGMPNNRFLAERTGGTYSTLKVQPAELEDSGVYFCASSHGDSDYTFGSGTRLTVV.

This chain joins TRBV4-1 and TRBJ2-5; D is possibly TRBD2 (6 bases). The CDR3 spans 17 residues. Germline CDR1 is MGHRA and CDR2 is YSYEKL. Trimming cost V 0 bases and J 5 bases, with 19 bases left between them. The CDR3 sequence is CASSQEQGGRRGETQYF. In DNA, the CDR3 is TGCGCCAGCAGCCAAGAGCAAGGAGGGAGGCGAGGTGAGACCCAGTACTTC.

The chain carries TRBV28 and TRBJ2-7; 11 bases match TRBD2. V trimming: 5 bases; J trimming: 4 bases; junction bases outside the gene matches: 4. CDR1 and CDR2 from the germline V gene are MDHEN and SYDVKM. CDR3 size: 14 residues. DNA for the CDR3: TGTGCCAGCAGTCCCACTAGCGGGAGATACGAGCAGTACTTC. Its translation is CASSPTSGRYEQYF. Full variable domain (outside the CDR3, taken from reference TRBV28 and TRBJ2-7): DVKVTQSSRYLVKRTGEKVFLECVQDMDHENMFWYRQDPGLGLRLIYFSYDVKMKEKGDIPEGYSVSREKKERFSLILESASTNQTSMYLCASSPTSGRYEQYFGPGTRLTVT.

The chain has TRBV30 and TRBJ1-4; 8 bases match TRBD1. The CDR3 totals 14 residues. Germline-derived CDR1 and CDR2 are GTSNPN and SVGIG (reference sequence). V lost 2 bases, J lost 7 bases, and 6 bases stayed unmatched. CDR3 DNA: TGTGCCTGGAGTCAGGGGGCAGGTGGTGAAAAACTGTTTTTT. It codes for CAWSQGAGGEKLFF. Using reference TRBV30 and TRBJ1-4 for the parts outside the CDR3, the full variable domain is SQTIHQWPATLVQPVGSPLSLECTVEGTSNPNLYWYRQAAGRGLQLLFYSVGIGQISSEVPQNLSASRPQDRQFILSSKKLLLSDSGFYLCAWSQGAGGEKLFFGSGTQLSVL.

This rearrangement joins TRBV5-4 to TRBJ2-2, with D maybe TRBD1 (6 bases). Germline V CDR1 and CDR2: SGHNT, YYREEE (reference sequence). Trimming stripped 4 bases from V and 8 bases from J, with 15 bases between. The CDR3 contains 14 residues. CDR3 amino acids: CASSLIGTSGELFF. The CDR3 nucleotides are TGTGCCAGCAGCCTCATTGGGACATCAGGGGAGCTGTTTTTT.

The chain recombines TRBV6-5 with TRBJ1-2; possibly TRBD1 for D (6 bases). V was pared by 10 bases and J by 6 bases, with 18 bases between. The CDR3 is 13 amino acids. The V gene's germline CDR1 is MNHEY and CDR2 SVGAGI. The CDR3 here is CANRDTGSDGYTF. The CDR3 region has the DNA TGTGCCAACCGGGACACGGGGTCGGATGGCTACACCTTC.

The V and J genes are TRBV3-1 (or the pseudogene TRBV3-2) and TRBJ2-3; 11 bases fit TRBD2. Germline values: CDR1 LGHDT, CDR2 YNNKEL (reference sequence). This CDR3 spans 16 amino acids. The junction had 4 bases not matched to a gene; V was cut back by 1 base and J by 4 bases. CDR3 sequence reads: CASSQVTSGSSDTQYF. As DNA, the CDR3 is TGTGCCAGCAGCCAAGTCACTAGCGGGAGCTCAGATACGCAGTATTTT.

The CDR3 reads CASSGLVTEQYF. CDR3 nucleotides: TGTGCCAGCAGTGGACTAGTTACCGAGCAGTACTTC. The chain uses TRBV2 and TRBJ2-7; D possibly corresponds to TRBD2 (6 bases). Germline loops: CDR1 SNHLY, CDR2 FYNNEI. The CDR3 consists of 12 residues. The germline V and J ends were trimmed by 4 bases and 6 bases, with 10 bases remaining between them.

To note about this clone: This sample also contains other DNA sequences that code for the same CDR3. The DNA of the CDR3 is TGTGCCAGCAGCTTAAGAGGCTCTGGGGCCAACGTCCTGACTTTC. It yields the protein CASSLRGSGANVLTF. The chain employs TRBV11-2 and TRBJ2-6; no definite D call. Trimming took 2 bases from V and 0 from J, leaving 5 bases between them. Germline CDR1 and CDR2: SGHAT and FQNNGV. The CDR3 consists of 15 residues. Filled out from reference TRBV11-2 and TRBJ2-6, the complete variable domain reads EAGVAQSPRYKIIEKRQSVAFWCNPISGHATLYWYQQILGQGPKLLIQFQNNGVVDDSQLPKDRFSAERLKGVDSTLKIQPAKLEDSAVYLCASSLRGSGANVLTFGAGSRLTVL.

The V gene is TRBV6-4, the J gene TRBJ2-1; TRBD2 matches at 10 bases. V gave up 5 bases and J gave up 9 bases; unmatched junction bases: 13. Germline V gene lookup returns CDR1 MRHNA and CDR2 SNTAGT. The CDR3 consists of 16 residues. The DNA of the CDR3 is TGTGCCAGCAGTCCTTCTAGCGGGAGTGGGTATATTGAGCAGTTCTTC. This sequence encodes CASSPSSGSGYIEQFF.